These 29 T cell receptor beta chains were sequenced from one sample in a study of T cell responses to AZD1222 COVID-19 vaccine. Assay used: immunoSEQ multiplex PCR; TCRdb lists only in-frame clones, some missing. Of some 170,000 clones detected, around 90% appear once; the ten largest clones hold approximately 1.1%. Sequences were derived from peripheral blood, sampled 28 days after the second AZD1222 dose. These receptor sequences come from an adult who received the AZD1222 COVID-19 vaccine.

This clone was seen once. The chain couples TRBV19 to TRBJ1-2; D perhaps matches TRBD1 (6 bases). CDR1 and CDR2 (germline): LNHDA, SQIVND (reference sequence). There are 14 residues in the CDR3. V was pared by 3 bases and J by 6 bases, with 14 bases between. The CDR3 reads CASSIRQGMDGYTF. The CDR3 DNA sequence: TGTGCCAGTAGTATCCGCCAGGGGATGGATGGCTACACCTTC.

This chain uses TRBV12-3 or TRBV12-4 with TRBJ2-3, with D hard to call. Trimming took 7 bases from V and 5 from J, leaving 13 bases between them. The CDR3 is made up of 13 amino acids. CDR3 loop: CASTKGNEDTQYF. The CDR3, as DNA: TGTGCCAGCACCAAGGGTAATGAAGATACGCAGTATTTT.

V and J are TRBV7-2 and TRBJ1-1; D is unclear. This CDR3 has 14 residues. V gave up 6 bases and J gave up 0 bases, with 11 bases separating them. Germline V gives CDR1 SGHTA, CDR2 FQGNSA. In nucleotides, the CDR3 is TGTGCCAGCAGGCGAGGCCTAATGAACACTGAAGCTTTCTTT. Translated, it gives CASRRGLMNTEAFF.

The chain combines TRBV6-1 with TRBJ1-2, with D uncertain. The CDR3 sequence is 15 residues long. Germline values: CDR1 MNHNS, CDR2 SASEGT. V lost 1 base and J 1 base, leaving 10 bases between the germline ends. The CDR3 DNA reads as TGTGCCAGCAGTGAAGGCGGCACCTATAACTATGGCTACACCTTC. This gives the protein CASSEGGTYNYGYTF.

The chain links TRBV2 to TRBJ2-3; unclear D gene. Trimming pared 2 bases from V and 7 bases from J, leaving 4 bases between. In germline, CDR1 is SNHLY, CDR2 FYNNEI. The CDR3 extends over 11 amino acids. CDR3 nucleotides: TGTGCCAGCAGTGAATCATATACGCAGTATTTT. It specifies CASSESYTQYF.

The CDR3 DNA reads as TGTGCCACCACACTAGGGGCGGGGTCCTGGAATGAGCAGTTCTTC. This codes for CATTLGAGSWNEQFF. The chain has TRBV27 and TRBJ2-1, with D perhaps TRBD2 (6 bases). V was clipped by 10 bases and J by 7 bases, with 23 bases between them. The CDR3 sequence is 15 residues long. Germline V gene sequence: CDR1 MNHEY, CDR2 SMNVEV (reference sequence).

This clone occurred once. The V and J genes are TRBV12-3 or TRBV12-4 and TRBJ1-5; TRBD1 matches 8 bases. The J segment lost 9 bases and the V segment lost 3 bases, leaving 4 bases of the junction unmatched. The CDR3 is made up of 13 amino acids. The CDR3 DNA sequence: TGTGCCAGCAGTTTCGACAGGGGTTCGCCCCAGCATTTT. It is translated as CASSFDRGSPQHF.

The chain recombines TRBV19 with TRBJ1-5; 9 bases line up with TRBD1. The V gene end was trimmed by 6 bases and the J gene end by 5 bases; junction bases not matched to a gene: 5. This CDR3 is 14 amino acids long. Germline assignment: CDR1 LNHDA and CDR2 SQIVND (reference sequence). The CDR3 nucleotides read TGTGCCAGTAGAAAGACAGGGGGGGATCAGCCCCAGCATTTT. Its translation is CASRKTGGDQPQHF.

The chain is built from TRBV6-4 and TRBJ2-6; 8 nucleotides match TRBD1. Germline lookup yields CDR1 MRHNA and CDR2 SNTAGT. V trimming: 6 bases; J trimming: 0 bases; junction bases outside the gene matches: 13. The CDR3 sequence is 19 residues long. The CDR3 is CASRESTGGDRSGANVLTF. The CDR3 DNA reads TGTGCCAGCAGAGAATCTACAGGGGGTGACCGCTCTGGGGCCAACGTCCTGACTTTC.

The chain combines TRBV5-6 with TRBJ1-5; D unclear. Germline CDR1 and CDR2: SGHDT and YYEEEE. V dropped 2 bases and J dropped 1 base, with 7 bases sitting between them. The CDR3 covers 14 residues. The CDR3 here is CASSFLGSNQPQHF. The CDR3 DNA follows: TGTGCCAGCAGCTTTTTGGGCAGCAATCAGCCCCAGCATTTT.

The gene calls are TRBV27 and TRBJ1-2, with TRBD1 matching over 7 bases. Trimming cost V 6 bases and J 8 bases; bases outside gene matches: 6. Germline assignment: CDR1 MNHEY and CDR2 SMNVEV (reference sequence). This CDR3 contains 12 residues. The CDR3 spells CASSLGGSGYTF. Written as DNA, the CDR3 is TGTGCCAGCAGCCTAGGGGGCTCGGGCTACACCTTC.

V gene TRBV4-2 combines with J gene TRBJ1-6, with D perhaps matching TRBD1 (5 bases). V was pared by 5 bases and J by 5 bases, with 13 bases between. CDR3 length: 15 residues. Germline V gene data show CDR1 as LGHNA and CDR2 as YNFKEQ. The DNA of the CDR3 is TGTGCCAGCAGCTTCCGGGACGGCCATAATTCACCCCTCCACTTT. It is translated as CASSFRDGHNSPLHF.

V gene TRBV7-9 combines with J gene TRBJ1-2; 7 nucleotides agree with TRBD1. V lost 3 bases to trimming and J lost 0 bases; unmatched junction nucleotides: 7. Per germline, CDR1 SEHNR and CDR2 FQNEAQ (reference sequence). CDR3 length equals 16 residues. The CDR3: CASSLPGTAPNYGYTF. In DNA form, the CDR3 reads TGTGCCAGCAGCTTGCCCGGGACAGCGCCTAACTATGGCTACACCTTC.

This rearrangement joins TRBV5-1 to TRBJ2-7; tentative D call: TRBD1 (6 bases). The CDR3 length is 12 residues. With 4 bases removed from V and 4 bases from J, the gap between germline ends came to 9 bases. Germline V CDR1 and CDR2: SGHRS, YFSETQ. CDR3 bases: TGCGCCAGCAGCCTACAGGGTTACGAGCAGTACTTC. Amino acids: CASSLQGYEQYF.

The CDR3 spells CASSEGSGTDTQYF. The DNA for the CDR3 is TGTGCCAGCAGTGAAGGCTCGGGGACAGATACGCAGTATTTT. The chain has TRBV2 and TRBJ2-3; D possibly corresponds to TRBD2 (5 bases). Germline CDR1 SNHLY, CDR2 FYNNEI. The CDR3 is 14 amino acids. V was trimmed by 1 base and J by 3 bases, leaving 8 bases between them.

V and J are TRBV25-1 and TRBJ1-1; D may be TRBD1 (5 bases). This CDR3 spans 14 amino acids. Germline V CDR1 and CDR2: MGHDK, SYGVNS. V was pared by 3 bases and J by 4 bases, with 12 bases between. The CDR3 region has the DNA TGTGCCAGCAGTGAGGGGGAAGGTCCCACTGAAGCTTTCTTT. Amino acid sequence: CASSEGEGPTEAFF.

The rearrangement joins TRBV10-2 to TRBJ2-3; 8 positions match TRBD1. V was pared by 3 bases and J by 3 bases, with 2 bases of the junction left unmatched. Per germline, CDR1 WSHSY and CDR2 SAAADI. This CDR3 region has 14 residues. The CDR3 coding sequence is TGCGCCAGCAGTGACAGGGGGCAAACAGATACGCAGTATTTT. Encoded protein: CASSDRGQTDTQYF.

The CDR3 DNA reads TGTGCCTGGAGTGTTACGGGGAATGAGCAGTTCTTC. Translating gives CAWSVTGNEQFF. The V call is TRBV30, the J call TRBJ2-1, with D possibly matching TRBD2 (5 bases). This CDR3 is built from 12 residues. The V and J ends lost 0 bases and 7 bases respectively, with 7 bases between them. Germline-derived CDR1 and CDR2 are GTSNPN and SVGIG (reference sequence).

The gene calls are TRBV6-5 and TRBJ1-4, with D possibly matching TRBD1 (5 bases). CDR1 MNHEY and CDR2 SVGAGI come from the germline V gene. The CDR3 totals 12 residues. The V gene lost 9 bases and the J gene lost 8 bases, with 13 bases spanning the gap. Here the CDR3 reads CARTRGKEKLFF. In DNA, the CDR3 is TGTGCCAGAACTAGGGGAAAGGAAAAACTGTTTTTT.

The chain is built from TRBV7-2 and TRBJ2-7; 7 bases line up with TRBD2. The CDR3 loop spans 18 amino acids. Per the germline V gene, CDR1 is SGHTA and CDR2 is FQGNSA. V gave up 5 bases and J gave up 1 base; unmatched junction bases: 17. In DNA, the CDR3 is TGTGCCAGCAGCCCTCCACCCGGGACTATAAGATCATCCTACGAGCAGTACTTC. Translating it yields CASSPPPGTIRSSYEQYF.

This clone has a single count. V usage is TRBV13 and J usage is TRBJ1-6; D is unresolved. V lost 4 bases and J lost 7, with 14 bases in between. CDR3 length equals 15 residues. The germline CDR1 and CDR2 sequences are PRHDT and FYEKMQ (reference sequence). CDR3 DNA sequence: TGTGCCAGCAGCTCGGGCAGCCCGCGAAATTCACCCCTCCACTTT. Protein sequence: CASSSGSPRNSPLHF.

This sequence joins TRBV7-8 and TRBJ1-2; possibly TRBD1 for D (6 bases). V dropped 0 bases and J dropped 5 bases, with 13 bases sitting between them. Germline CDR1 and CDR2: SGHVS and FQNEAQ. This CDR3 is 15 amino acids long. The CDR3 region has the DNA TGTGCCAGCAGCTTAGCTGGGGGGCAGGGGTATGGCTACACCTTC. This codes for CASSLAGGQGYGYTF.

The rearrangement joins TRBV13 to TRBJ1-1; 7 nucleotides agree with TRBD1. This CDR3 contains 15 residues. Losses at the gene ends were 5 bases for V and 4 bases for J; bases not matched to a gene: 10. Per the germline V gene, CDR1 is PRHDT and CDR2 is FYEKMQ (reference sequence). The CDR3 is CASSPLTGWVTEAFF. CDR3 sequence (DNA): TGTGCCAGCAGCCCCCTGACAGGGTGGGTCACTGAAGCTTTCTTT. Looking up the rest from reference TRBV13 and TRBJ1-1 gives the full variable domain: AAGVIQSPRHLIKEKRETATLKCYPIPRHDTVYWYQQGPGQDPQFLISFYEKMQSDKGSIPDRFSAQQFSDYHSELNMSSLELGDSALYFCASSPLTGWVTEAFFGQGTRLTVV.

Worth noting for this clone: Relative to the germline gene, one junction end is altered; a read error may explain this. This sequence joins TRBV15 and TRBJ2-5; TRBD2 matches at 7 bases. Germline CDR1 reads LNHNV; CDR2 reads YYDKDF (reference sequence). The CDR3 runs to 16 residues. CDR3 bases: TGTGCCACCAGGAGAGGACTAGAATACATCCAAGAGACCCAGTACTTC. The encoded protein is CATRRGLEYIQETQYF.

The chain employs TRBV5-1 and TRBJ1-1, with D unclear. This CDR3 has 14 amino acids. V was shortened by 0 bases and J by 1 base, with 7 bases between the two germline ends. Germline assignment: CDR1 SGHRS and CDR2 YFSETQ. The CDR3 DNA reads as TGCGCCAGCAGCTTGGGACCGACGAACACTGAAGCTTTCTTT. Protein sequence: CASSLGPTNTEAFF.

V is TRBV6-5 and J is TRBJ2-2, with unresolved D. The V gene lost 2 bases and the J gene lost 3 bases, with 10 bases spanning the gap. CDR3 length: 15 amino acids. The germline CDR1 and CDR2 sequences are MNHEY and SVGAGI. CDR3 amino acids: CASSYGVRYTGELFF. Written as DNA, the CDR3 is TGTGCCAGCAGTTACGGGGTAAGGTACACCGGGGAGCTGTTTTTT.

The CDR3 bases are TGTGCCAGCAGCTTGGGGAGGCAGGAGAACACTGAAGCTTTCTTT. Its protein product is CASSLGRQENTEAFF. V is TRBV5-4 and J is TRBJ1-1; D unresolved. Germline V CDR1 and CDR2: SGHNT, YYREEE (reference sequence). V shed 0 bases and J shed 1 base, with 10 bases lying between them. CDR3 length: 15 amino acids.

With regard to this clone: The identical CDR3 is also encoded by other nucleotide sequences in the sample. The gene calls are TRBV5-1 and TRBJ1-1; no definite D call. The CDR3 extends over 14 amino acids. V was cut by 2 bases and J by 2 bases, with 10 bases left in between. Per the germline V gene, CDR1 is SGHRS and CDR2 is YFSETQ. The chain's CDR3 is CASSFGGRNTEAFF. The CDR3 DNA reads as TGCGCCAGCAGCTTCGGAGGCAGAAACACTGAAGCTTTCTTT.

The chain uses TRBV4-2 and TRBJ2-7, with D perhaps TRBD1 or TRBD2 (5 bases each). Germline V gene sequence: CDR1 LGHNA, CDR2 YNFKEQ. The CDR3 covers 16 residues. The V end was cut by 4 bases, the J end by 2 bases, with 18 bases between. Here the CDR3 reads CASSLSAGTDAYEQYF. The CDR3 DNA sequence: TGTGCCAGCAGCCTGTCTGCCGGGACGGACGCCTACGAGCAGTACTTC.